This T cell receptor (beta chain) was sequenced for a study of T cells after posttransplantation cyclophosphamide. Repertoires were generated with immunoSEQ multiplex PCR, while TCRdb's copy carries only in-frame clones and drops some. Observed in the sample are about 30,000 clones, none of them singletons. Study results and limitations: Donor-recipient repertoire similarity was low at 1-2 months, rising over year one. Recipient CMV seropositivity and CMV reactivation strongly tracked TRB clonality. Skin or GI-infiltrating T cells shared few TRB sequences with blood.

The CDR3 is made up of 14 amino acids. With V trimmed by 4 bases and J by 9 bases, 6 bases remained unmatched. In germline, CDR1 is LGHNT, CDR2 FRNRAP. In this sample, this clone turned up many times. What it binds is not known. This TCR was sampled from a woman aged 55 to 70 in good health, CMV-negative, and a related stem cell transplant donor. The chain employs TRBV12-5 and TRBJ2-1; 10 bases line up with TRBD2. Sample: PBMCs. This CDR3 is CASGSLGLATEQFF. DNA of the CDR3: TGTGCTAGTGGTTCCCTGGGACTAGCGACTGAGCAGTTCTTC.